The 5 T cell receptor beta chains below come from one sample, sequenced in a study of shared clonotypes between healthy human individuals. The naive CD8 fraction comprised CD45RO-negative cells positively selected for CCR7 and excluded terminally differentiated effector memory CD45RA+ cells. Produced via immunoSEQ multiplex PCR; TCRdb's table is partial and in-frame only. Of about 800,000 clones detected, 95% to 97% appear once; the ten largest clones hold less than 0.3%. Sequenced material: naive CD8+ T cells sorted from blood. All receptors derive from a man aged 30 to 39 in good health.

The chain links TRBV4-3 to TRBJ2-2; D ambiguous. The germline gives CDR1 LGHNA, CDR2 YSLEER. The CDR3 spans 14 residues. The V and J ends lost 0 bases and 5 bases respectively, with 7 bases between them. The CDR3 nucleotides read TGCGCCAGCAGCCAAGATCCGCCGACCGGGGAGCTGTTTTTT. Translation gives CASSQDPPTGELFF.

The chain has TRBV7-6 and TRBJ2-7, with TRBD2 matching over 7 bases. The J segment lost 1 base and the V segment lost 5 bases, leaving 2 bases of the junction unmatched. The germline V gene has CDR1 SGHVS and CDR2 FNYEAQ. This CDR3 spans 13 amino acids. CDR3 sequence reads: CASSPGGSYEQYF. The CDR3 DNA sequence: TGTGCCAGCAGCCCGGGGGGTTCCTACGAGCAGTACTTC.

The V gene is TRBV28, the J gene TRBJ2-7, with TRBD2 matching 7 bases. The J segment lost 1 base and the V segment lost 2 bases, leaving 2 bases of the junction unmatched. The CDR3 contains 14 residues. Germline V lookup: CDR1 MDHEN, CDR2 SYDVKM. The CDR3 nucleotides read TGTGCCAGCAGTTTAATGCGGGGGTCCTACGAGCAGTACTTC. Translation: CASSLMRGSYEQYF. Full variable domain (missing parts from reference TRBV28 and TRBJ2-7): DVKVTQSSRYLVKRTGEKVFLECVQDMDHENMFWYRQDPGLGLRLIYFSYDVKMKEKGDIPEGYSVSREKKERFSLILESASTNQTSMYLCASSLMRGSYEQYFGPGTRLTVT.

V gene TRBV9 combines with J gene TRBJ2-7; 8 nucleotides align to TRBD1. Losses at the gene ends were 4 bases for V and 1 base for J; bases not matched to a gene: 7. The CDR3 is 15 amino acids. The germline gives CDR1 SGDLS, CDR2 YYNGEE. CDR3 region: CASSPGQGQSYEQYF. For the CDR3, the DNA is TGTGCCAGCAGCCCAGGACAGGGACAATCCTACGAGCAGTACTTC.

The genes are TRBV5-6 and TRBJ2-1; possible D gene TRBD1, 6 bases. Germline V lookup: CDR1 SGHDT, CDR2 YYEEEE. The CDR3 covers 11 residues. With 4 bases removed from V and 10 bases from J, the gap between germline ends came to 9 bases. The CDR3 DNA follows: TGTGCCAGCAGCATCGACAGGGAGCAGTTCTTC. Translated: CASSIDREQFF.